The 21 T cell receptor beta chains below all came from one sample that was sequenced in a study of OX40 agonist ivuxolimab in advanced cancers. The method was immunoSEQ multiplex PCR; TCRdb's version includes in-frame clones alone and lacks a portion of them. Here the sample spans over 35,000 clones, around 92% being singletons. The sequencing used CD4+ or CD8+ T cells sorted from blood, collected in a trial of the OX40 agonist ivuxolimab. The receptor source for this set is an adult with an advanced solid tumor such as melanoma, head and neck, liver or kidney cancer.

The chain recombines TRBV6-1 with TRBJ1-1; a weak D match, TRBD1 (5 bases). This CDR3 has 14 amino acids. The V end was cut by 1 base, the J end by 5 bases, with 11 bases between. CDR1 and CDR2 (germline): MNHNS, SASEGT. This CDR3 is CASSEGGFRTEAFF. The DNA for the CDR3 is TGTGCCAGCAGTGAAGGGGGGTTCCGGACTGAAGCTTTCTTT.

This chain connects TRBV14 to TRBJ2-1; 7 nucleotides match TRBD1. Germline V gene data show CDR1 as SGHDN and CDR2 as FVKESK. V was clipped by 1 base and J by 9 bases; unmatched bases: 6. The CDR3 is made up of 14 amino acids. CDR3: CASSQVTGSSEQFF. The CDR3 DNA is TGTGCCAGCAGCCAAGTGACAGGGAGCAGTGAGCAGTTCTTC.

The chain combines TRBV5-1 with TRBJ2-1; D is possibly TRBD1 (6 bases). Germline V lookup: CDR1 SGHRS, CDR2 YFSETQ. The CDR3 extends over 17 amino acids. Trimming shortened V by 2 bases and J by 0 bases, and 15 bases separated the two germline ends. In DNA form, the CDR3 reads TGCGCCAGCAGCTTTTCTGCCGGGACACCCTCCTACAATGAGCAGTTCTTC. Translating gives CASSFSAGTPSYNEQFF.

The CDR3 coding sequence is TGTGCCAGCAGCAAAACAACCGGGACAGGGGCCCCCCCGGAAGCTTTCTTT. As protein: CASSKTTGTGAPPEAFF. The chain employs TRBV7-3 and TRBJ1-1; the match to TRBD1 covers 10 bases. Looked up from germline, CDR1 is SGHTA and CDR2 is FQGTGA. CDR3 length equals 17 residues. After removal of 5 bases from V and 8 bases from J, the junction contained 17 bases not matched to a gene.

The rearrangement uses TRBV5-1 and TRBJ1-4; TRBD1 matches 7 bases. Germline CDR1 is SGHRS and CDR2 is YFSETQ. Trimming took 4 bases from V and 6 from J; bases not matched to a gene: 6. CDR3 length: 14 amino acids. CDR3 amino acids: CASSLGQSYEKLFF. CDR3 sequence (DNA): TGCGCCAGCAGCCTGGGACAGTCTTATGAAAAACTGTTTTTT.

The V call is TRBV11-3, the J call TRBJ2-7; no reliable D call. The V gene's germline CDR1 is SGHNT and CDR2 YENEEA. Trimming took 5 bases from V and 7 from J, leaving 12 bases between them. The CDR3 consists of 12 residues. CDR3 amino acids: CASSQRPGEQYF. The CDR3 DNA sequence: TGTGCCAGCAGCCAAAGGCCCGGGGAGCAGTACTTC.

The V and J genes are TRBV5-1 and TRBJ1-3, with D perhaps matching TRBD1 (5 bases). This CDR3 contains 13 residues. Germline CDR1 is SGHRS and CDR2 is YFSETQ. The V end was cut by 5 bases, the J end by 0 bases, with 6 bases between. In DNA, the CDR3 is TGCGCCAGCAGGGGGACCTCTGGAAACACCATATATTTT. Translated: CASRGTSGNTIYF. Using reference TRBV5-1 and TRBJ1-3 for the parts outside the CDR3, the full variable domain is KAGVTQTPRYLIKTRGQQVTLSCSPISGHRSVSWYQQTPGQGLQFLFEYFSETQRNKGNFPGRFSGRQFSNSRSEMNVSTLELGDSALYLCASRGTSGNTIYFGEGSWLTVV.

The rearrangement uses TRBV27 and TRBJ2-7; D is possibly TRBD1 or TRBD2 (6 bases each). The germline gives CDR1 MNHEY, CDR2 SMNVEV (reference sequence). CDR3 size: 16 residues. Trimming pared 1 base from V and 4 bases from J, leaving 17 bases between. CDR3 sequence: CASSLYGGAVEYEQYF. CDR3 nucleotide sequence: TGTGCCAGCAGTTTATACGGGGGCGCGGTAGAGTACGAGCAGTACTTC.

The chain uses TRBV2 and TRBJ2-2; 10 bases agree with TRBD1. The CDR3 has 15 amino acids. Germline V CDR1 and CDR2: SNHLY, FYNNEI. The trim removed 6 bases at V and 5 bases at J, leaving 6 bases unmatched. As DNA, the CDR3 is TGTGCCAGCAGACCGAGACAGGGGGCAACCGGGGAGCTGTTTTTT. Encoded protein: CASRPRQGATGELFF.

V and J are TRBV7-9 and TRBJ2-1; 8 bases align to TRBD2. Per the germline V gene, CDR1 is SEHNR and CDR2 is FQNEAQ (reference sequence). The junction had 3 bases not matched to a gene; V was cut back by 5 bases and J by 0 bases. The CDR3 is made up of 15 amino acids. The CDR3 sequence is CASSPRGGSYNEQFF. In DNA form, the CDR3 reads TGTGCCAGCAGCCCACGGGGGGGCTCCTACAATGAGCAGTTCTTC.

The CDR3 reads CAWSRGRQGYNSPLHF. The CDR3 DNA is TGTGCCTGGAGTCGGGGAAGGCAGGGGTATAATTCACCCCTCCACTTT. The chain carries TRBV30 and TRBJ1-6; maybe TRBD1 (6 bases). The V end was cut by 2 bases, the J end by 4 bases, with 15 bases between. This CDR3 has 16 residues. Germline-derived CDR1 and CDR2 are GTSNPN and SVGIG (reference sequence). The variable domain in full, completed from reference TRBV30 and TRBJ1-6, reads SQTIHQWPATLVQPVGSPLSLECTVEGTSNPNLYWYRQAAGRGLQLLFYSVGIGQISSEVPQNLSASRPQDRQFILSSKKLLLSDSGFYLCAWSRGRQGYNSPLHFGNGTRLTVT.

This sequence joins TRBV7-9 and TRBJ1-4, with 7 bases matching TRBD1. The germline V gene has CDR1 SEHNR and CDR2 FQNEAQ (reference sequence). This CDR3 has 15 residues. The J segment lost 8 bases and the V segment lost 2 bases, leaving 8 bases of the junction unmatched. This chain's CDR3 is CASSLWRGLEEKLFF. Written as DNA, the CDR3 is TGTGCCAGCAGCTTATGGAGGGGGCTTGAAGAAAAACTGTTTTTT.

The chain is built from TRBV7-9 and TRBJ1-3, with D unresolved. V was pared by 6 bases and J by 4 bases, with 10 bases between. From germline, CDR1 is SEHNR and CDR2 FQNEAQ (reference sequence). The CDR3 runs to 13 residues. The CDR3: CASSSDGGNTIYF. The CDR3 DNA reads as TGTGCCAGCAGTTCCGATGGGGGAAACACCATATATTTT.

The table lists this clone with a count of one. The chain is built from TRBV5-5 and TRBJ1-4, with TRBD1 as a possible D gene (5 bases). The V and J ends lost 4 bases and 4 bases respectively, with 14 bases between them. The CDR3 spans 15 residues. The germline V gene has CDR1 SGHKS and CDR2 YYEKEE (reference sequence). CDR3 DNA: TGTGCCAGCAGCCCCCTCCGACAGATTAATGAAAAACTGTTTTTT. Translated: CASSPLRQINEKLFF.

The chain joins TRBV5-6 to TRBJ2-2, with D perhaps matching TRBD1 (6 bases). This CDR3 has 15 residues. Germline loops: CDR1 SGHDT, CDR2 YYEEEE. The ends were cut back, 1 base at V and 1 base at J, with 8 bases in the middle. In DNA form, the CDR3 reads TGTGCCAGCAGCTTGTTCAGGGGGAACACCGGGGAGCTGTTTTTT. It yields the protein CASSLFRGNTGELFF.

The chain links TRBV9 to TRBJ2-7; D may be TRBD2 (6 bases). CDR3 size: 14 residues. V shed 6 bases and J shed 5 bases, with 18 bases lying between them. The germline V gene encodes CDR1 SGDLS and CDR2 YYNGEE. CDR3 region: CASNFGGTENEQYF. In nucleotides, the CDR3 is TGTGCCAGCAACTTTGGCGGGACGGAGAACGAGCAGTACTTC.

V gene TRBV7-2 combines with J gene TRBJ1-1; TRBD1 aligns across 7 bases. V lost 5 bases to trimming and J lost 4 bases; unmatched junction nucleotides: 7. The CDR3 consists of 14 residues. The germline CDR1 and CDR2 sequences are SGHTA and FQGNSA. The CDR3 bases are TGTGCCAGCAGCACCAGGACAGGCAGCACTGAAGCTTTCTTT. The encoded protein is CASSTRTGSTEAFF.

The J gene is TRBJ1-1, the V gene TRBV6-6; D gene uncertain. V lost 4 bases and J lost 4, with 7 bases in between. Germline values: CDR1 MNHNY, CDR2 SVGAGI (reference sequence). The CDR3 consists of 12 residues. DNA for the CDR3: TGTGCCAGCAGTTCTACTTTCACTGAAGCTTTCTTT. This sequence encodes CASSSTFTEAFF.

This chain connects TRBV9 to TRBJ2-4; the D gene is possibly TRBD2 (6 bases). Trimming pared 3 bases from V and 0 bases from J, leaving 13 bases between. CDR1 and CDR2 (germline): SGDLS, YYNGEE. The length of the CDR3 is 16 residues. The DNA of the CDR3 is TGTGCCAGCAGCGAGGGACTTCTACTAGCCAAAAACATTCAGTACTTC. Amino acid sequence: CASSEGLLLAKNIQYF.

The V and J genes are TRBV9 and TRBJ2-5, with D tentatively TRBD1 (5 bases). Germline V gene sequence: CDR1 SGDLS, CDR2 YYNGEE. The CDR3 is 16 amino acids. The germline V and J ends were trimmed by 0 bases and 0 bases, with 12 bases remaining between them. The CDR3 coding sequence is TGTGCCAGCAGCGTAGGGTGGGGCGCTTACCAAGAGACCCAGTACTTC. Encoded protein: CASSVGWGAYQETQYF.

The gene calls are TRBV7-2 and TRBJ2-1; D possibly corresponds to TRBD1 (7 bases). The CDR3 consists of 13 residues. Trimming left V 3 bases short and J 6 bases short, with 9 bases between. Germline CDR1 reads SGHTA; CDR2 reads FQGNSA. CDR3 DNA sequence: TGTGCCAGCAGCTTTCAGGGGGGCAATGAGCAGTTCTTC. Its protein product is CASSFQGGNEQFF.